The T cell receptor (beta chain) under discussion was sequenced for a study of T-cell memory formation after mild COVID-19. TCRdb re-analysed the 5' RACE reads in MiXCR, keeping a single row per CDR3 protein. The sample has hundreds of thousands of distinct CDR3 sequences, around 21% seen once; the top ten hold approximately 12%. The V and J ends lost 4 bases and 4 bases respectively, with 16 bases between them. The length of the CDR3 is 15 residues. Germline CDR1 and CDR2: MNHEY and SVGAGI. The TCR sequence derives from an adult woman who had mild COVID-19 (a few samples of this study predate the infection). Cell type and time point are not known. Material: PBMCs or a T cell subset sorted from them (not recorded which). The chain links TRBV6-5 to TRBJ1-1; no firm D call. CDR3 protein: CASSSLGRSGTEAFF. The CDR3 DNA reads TGTGCCAGCAGTTCTTTAGGACGTAGTGGCACTGAAGCTTTCTTT.